The 22 T cell receptor beta chains in this list originate from one sample, sequenced in a study of CD8+ T cells in alopecia areata. Extraction of RNA preceded its reverse transcription into cDNA, which served as the sequencing template. Method: immunoSEQ multiplex PCR; TCRdb's copy keeps in-frame clones and lacks some. Among 150,000 to 200,000 clones listed, 50% to 65% were seen once. Sequencing was done on a sample of CD4+ T cells sorted from blood. The receptors were sampled from a human donor in good health.

This clone came up a few times. The gene calls are TRBV25-1 and TRBJ2-3; no clear D gene. CDR3 size: 14 residues. V was pared by 2 bases and J by 4 bases, with 10 bases between. Germline lookup yields CDR1 MGHDK and CDR2 SYGVNS. CDR3 DNA: TGTGCCAGCAGTGAACCGCGACCAGCAGATACGCAGTATTTT. Amino acids: CASSEPRPADTQYF.

The chain couples TRBV29-1 to TRBJ2-7; D gene ambiguous. The germline gives CDR1 SQVTM, CDR2 ANQGSEA. The CDR3 length is 14 residues. Trimming stripped 0 bases from V and 6 bases from J, with 15 bases between. The CDR3 DNA sequence: TGCAGCGTTGAAGATCCTTGGGCCTTCGCCGAGCAGTACTTC. This codes for CSVEDPWAFAEQYF.

This chain uses TRBV29-1 with TRBJ2-5; D could derive from TRBD1 or TRBD2 (5 bases each). Trimming left V 6 bases short and J 1 base short, with 18 bases between. The CDR3 runs 15 residues. Germline V lookup: CDR1 SQVTM, CDR2 ANQGSEA. CDR3 bases: TGCAGCGTCGCCCGAGGCAGTGGGGGCCAAGAGACCCAGTACTTC. The encoded protein is CSVARGSGGQETQYF.

The genes are TRBV29-1 and TRBJ2-3; D call uncertain. Germline loops: CDR1 SQVTM, CDR2 ANQGSEA. This CDR3 has 14 amino acids. The V end was cut by 4 bases, the J end by 2 bases, with 13 bases between. CDR3 in amino acids: CSVVGRMTTDTQYF. The CDR3 DNA is TGCAGCGTTGTCGGTCGGATGACCACAGATACGCAGTATTTT.

This chain joins TRBV28 and TRBJ2-3; TRBD2 aligns across 11 bases. Germline values: CDR1 MDHEN, CDR2 SYDVKM. The junction had 12 bases not matched to a gene; V was cut back by 2 bases and J by 5 bases. CDR3 length: 18 amino acids. This CDR3 reads CASSLISRGLADQDTQYF. The CDR3 bases are TGTGCCAGCAGTTTAATTAGTCGGGGACTAGCGGATCAAGATACGCAGTATTTT.

In the case of this clone: Within the sample, other DNA sequences also encode this same CDR3. The chain is built from TRBV28 and TRBJ1-5; D not certain. Germline CDR1 and CDR2: MDHEN and SYDVKM. The CDR3 is 12 residues long. Trimming removed 3 bases at V and 4 bases at J, with 4 bases between. The chain's CDR3 is CASSLLNQPQHF. The CDR3 DNA reads TGTGCCAGCAGTTTGTTGAATCAGCCCCAGCATTTT.

This sequence joins TRBV2 and TRBJ2-3; TRBD1 is a possible D gene (5 bases). Trimming took 4 bases from V and 3 from J, leaving 8 bases between them. CDR1 is SNHLY, CDR2 FYNNEI, per germline. This CDR3 comprises 13 residues. CDR3 loop: CASSVQETDTQYF. CDR3 bases: TGTGCCAGCAGTGTACAGGAGACAGATACGCAGTATTTT.

The gene calls are TRBV29-1 and TRBJ2-2; unclear D gene. Trimming shortened V by 4 bases and J by 7 bases, and 19 bases separated the two germline ends. CDR1 and CDR2 from the germline V gene are SQVTM and ANQGSEA. The CDR3 covers 15 residues. As DNA, the CDR3 is TGCAGCGTTGGAGCCAGTCCTACTCCCTACGGGGAGCTGTTTTTT. Its protein is CSVGASPTPYGELFF.

The CDR3 here is CASSLILASTQYF. CDR3 DNA sequence: TGTGCCAGCAGTTTAATTTTGGCTAGTACGCAGTATTTT. The chain joins TRBV27 to TRBJ2-3; D is unresolved. Germline lookup yields CDR1 MNHEY and CDR2 SMNVEV (reference sequence). V dropped 2 bases and J dropped 8 bases, with 11 bases sitting between them. The CDR3 runs 13 residues.

The chain couples TRBV2 to TRBJ2-3; possible D gene TRBD1, 7 bases. The germline V gene has CDR1 SNHLY and CDR2 FYNNEI. This CDR3 contains 15 residues. With 3 bases removed from V and 2 bases from J, the gap between germline ends came to 12 bases. In DNA, the CDR3 is TGTGCCAGCAGTGACAGGGGGGCGCACACAGATACGCAGTATTTT. Amino acid sequence: CASSDRGAHTDTQYF.

This clone has just a few counts. This chain joins TRBV29-1 and TRBJ1-1; D may be TRBD1 (5 bases). This CDR3 contains 12 residues. Trimming took off 4 bases at V and 10 bases at J, with 16 bases between the two ends. Germline CDR1 SQVTM, CDR2 ANQGSEA. CDR3 loop: CSVGGSGGLAFF. The CDR3 bases are TGCAGCGTTGGAGGTAGTGGGGGTCTAGCTTTCTTT. Full variable domain (remainder filled in from reference TRBV29-1 and TRBJ1-1): SAVISQKPSRDICQRGTSLTIQCQVDSQVTMMFWYRQQPGQSLTLIATANQGSEATYESGFVIDKFPISRPNLTFSTLTVSNMSPEDSSIYLCSVGGSGGLAFFGQGTRLTVV.

Only a few counts were recorded for this clone. The rearrangement uses TRBV18 and TRBJ1-1, with D uncertain. V shed 7 bases and J shed 1 base, with 10 bases lying between them. The CDR3 covers 13 residues. The germline gives CDR1 KGHSH, CDR2 LQKENI. The CDR3 is CASFLQANTEAFF. The CDR3 DNA is TGTGCCAGCTTTCTCCAGGCGAACACTGAAGCTTTCTTT.

There are a few counts of this clone. The J gene is TRBJ2-1, the V gene TRBV6-6, with 8 bases lining up with TRBD2. Germline V CDR1 and CDR2: MNHNY, SVGAGI (reference sequence). This CDR3 is built from 16 residues. V shed 6 bases, J shed 8 bases, and the junction held 15 bases outside the gene matches. CDR3 coding DNA: TGTGCCAGCAGGGGGCCCAGCGGGAGTGGTATCGATGAGCAGTTCTTC. Translated, it gives CASRGPSGSGIDEQFF.

The chain links TRBV15 to TRBJ2-3; unclear D gene. CDR1 and CDR2 from the germline V gene are LNHNV and YYDKDF (reference sequence). CDR3 length equals 16 residues. V was shortened by 0 bases and J by 12 bases, with 22 bases between the two germline ends. The CDR3, as DNA: TGTGCCACCAGCAGAGATTTTAAGGTTGGACCTACCCTACAGTATTTT. This encodes CATSRDFKVGPTLQYF. Together with reference TRBV15 and TRBJ2-3, the CDR3 gives the full variable domain: DAMVIQNPRYQVTQFGKPVTLSCSQTLNHNVMYWYQQKSSQAPKLLFHYYDKDFNNEADTPDNFQSRRPNTSFCFLDIRSPGLGDTAMYLCATSRDFKVGPTLQYFGPGTRLTVL.

This clone was seen a few times. This chain links TRBV19 with TRBJ2-1; TRBD1 might be the D (6 bases). Germline V gives CDR1 LNHDA, CDR2 SQIVND (reference sequence). V was shortened by 6 bases and J by 2 bases, with 14 bases between the two germline ends. The CDR3 sequence is 15 residues long. The CDR3 region is CASRTGHRAYNEQFF. CDR3 sequence (DNA): TGTGCCAGTAGAACGGGACATCGAGCCTACAATGAGCAGTTCTTC.

V is TRBV4-1 and J is TRBJ1-1, with D possibly being TRBD1 (6 bases). Deletions cut 0 bases from V and 12 bases from J, with 17 bases between. Germline assignment: CDR1 MGHRA and CDR2 YSYEKL. CDR3 size: 14 residues. CDR3 residues: CASSQDWGAPGTFF. Written as DNA, the CDR3 is TGCGCCAGCAGCCAAGATTGGGGGGCGCCGGGAACTTTCTTT.

This chain joins TRBV9 and TRBJ2-1; the match to TRBD2 covers 7 bases. Germline loops: CDR1 SGDLS, CDR2 YYNGEE. Trimming removed 4 bases from V and 9 bases from J; junction bases left unmatched: 4. CDR3 size: 12 residues. The CDR3 reads CASSTQRGEQFF. The CDR3 coding sequence is TGTGCCAGCAGCACTCAGCGGGGTGAGCAGTTCTTC.

This chain uses TRBV9 with TRBJ2-7, with TRBD1 as a possible D gene (5 bases). Looked up from germline, CDR1 is SGDLS and CDR2 is YYNGEE. The CDR3 runs to 12 residues. The V gene lost 5 bases and the J gene lost 5 bases, with 11 bases spanning the gap. CDR3 amino acids: CASSLQGDEQYF. The DNA for the CDR3 is TGTGCCAGCAGTCTTCAGGGCGACGAGCAGTACTTC.

The V gene is TRBV5-6, the J gene TRBJ2-7, with 7 bases fitting TRBD1. The CDR3 totals 15 residues. In germline, CDR1 is SGHDT, CDR2 YYEEEE. The J segment lost 1 base and the V segment lost 3 bases, leaving 7 bases of the junction unmatched. The CDR3 here is CASSSTGPLSYEQYF. The CDR3 DNA sequence: TGTGCCAGCAGCTCGACAGGGCCGTTATCCTACGAGCAGTACTTC.

This clone was observed a handful of times. The chain recombines TRBV23-1 with TRBJ1-2; a possible D gene is TRBD1 (5 bases). TRBV23-1 is annotated as an ORF whose role is uncertain. The CDR3 is 15 residues long. The germline V and J ends were trimmed by 7 bases and 7 bases, with 22 bases remaining between them. CDR3 DNA sequence: TGCGCCAGCATACTAGGGGTAGGGCGGAGGTTTGGCTACACCTTC. Translated, it gives CASILGVGRRFGYTF.

This clone was seen more than once but under ten times. The chain couples TRBV20-1 to TRBJ1-1, with D hard to call. Looked up from germline, CDR1 is DFQATT and CDR2 is SNEGSKA (reference sequence). The CDR3 has 11 residues. The germline V and J ends were trimmed by 3 bases and 5 bases, with 7 bases remaining between them. In DNA, the CDR3 is TGCAGTGCTAGGGGTTGGACTGAAGCTTTCTTT. Translated: CSARGWTEAFF.

The rearrangement joins TRBV10-3 to TRBJ1-1; D perhaps matches TRBD1 (5 bases). Trimming stripped 6 bases from V and 5 bases from J, with 16 bases between. From germline, CDR1 is ENHRY and CDR2 SYGVKD. The CDR3 length is 14 residues. CDR3 bases: TGTGCCATCAGCACTACAGGAGCTCGAACTGAAGCTTTCTTT. Its translation is CAISTTGARTEAFF.